Following are 29 T cell receptor beta chains from one sample sequenced in a study of blood T cells in healthy people across ages. Using a J-beta primer mix together with a sample-barcoded 5' primer, a second PCR was run for roughly 7 to 12 cycles. TCRdb itself ran the 5' RACE reads through MiXCR, one entry per CDR3 protein. The repertoire holds 750,000 to 950,000 distinct CDR3 sequences, with 20% to 30% as singletons. In addition, the sample was reused for a study of T cells of mothers and their children.

The sample taken for sequencing was blood. The receptors shown here come from a boy aged 5-17 years in good health.

This chain uses TRBV5-6 with TRBJ1-2; D gene uncertain. The CDR3 has 13 amino acids. CDR1 is SGHDT and CDR2 is YYEEEE in the germline V gene. Trimming removed 2 bases from V and 6 bases from J, with 11 bases in between. CDR3 nucleotide sequence: TGTGCCAGCAGCTTTCAGGTCGGCGATGGCTACACCTTC. It yields the protein CASSFQVGDGYTF.

This chain links TRBV20-1 with TRBJ2-2; perhaps TRBD1 as D (6 bases). The CDR3 consists of 14 residues. V lost 3 bases and J 5 bases, leaving 13 bases between the germline ends. The V gene's germline CDR1 is DFQATT and CDR2 SNEGSKA (reference sequence). CDR3 loop: CSARRLRGTGELFF. The CDR3 nucleotides are TGCAGTGCTAGGCGTCTCAGGGGAACCGGGGAGCTGTTTTTT.

This clonotype was counted between two and nine times. This chain connects TRBV20-1 to TRBJ1-1, with D unclear. Trimming took off 3 bases at V and 0 bases at J, with 8 bases between the two ends. Germline V lookup: CDR1 DFQATT, CDR2 SNEGSKA (reference sequence). CDR3 length: 13 residues. CDR3 DNA: TGCAGTGCTAGCGGGAACATGAACACTGAAGCTTTCTTT. Encoded protein: CSASGNMNTEAFF.

This clonotype has more than one count but fewer than ten. The rearrangement links TRBV6-2 or TRBV6-3 to TRBJ2-7, with TRBD2 matching over 8 bases. The J call is uncertain, as TRBJ2-5 better fits the DNA end. Germline-derived CDR1 and CDR2 are MNHEY and SVGEGT. The CDR3 has 15 residues. The CDR3 reads CASSLGLAQRETQYF. CDR3 bases: TGTGCCAGCAGCCTAGGACTAGCTCAGAGAGAGACCCAGTACTTC.

Only a few counts were recorded for this clonotype. The rearrangement joins TRBV10-2 to TRBJ2-6, with D maybe TRBD1 (6 bases). This CDR3 contains 16 residues. Germline CDR1 WSHSY, CDR2 SAAADI. V was trimmed by 6 bases and J by 0 bases, leaving 12 bases between them. CDR3 protein: CASSGTRDSGANVLTF. CDR3 DNA: TGCGCCAGCAGCGGGACAAGAGACTCTGGGGCCAACGTCCTGACTTTC.

V is TRBV7-6 and J is TRBJ2-7; D is perhaps TRBD1 (6 bases). CDR3 length: 12 residues. V gave up 4 bases and J gave up 10 bases, with 14 bases separating them. CDR1 is SGHVS, CDR2 FNYEAQ, per germline. CDR3 coding DNA: TGTGCCAGCAGCTCCGGACAGCTGAAACAGTACTTC. Amino acid sequence: CASSSGQLKQYF. Complete variable domain (other parts from reference TRBV7-6 and TRBJ2-7): GAGVSQSPRYKVTKRGQDVALRCDPISGHVSLYWYRQALGQGPEFLTYFNYEAQQDKSGLPNDRFSAERPEGSISTLTIQRTEQRDSAMYRCASSSGQLKQYFGPGTRLTVT.

The rearrangement uses TRBV12-3 or TRBV12-4 and TRBJ2-7, with 7 bases identical to TRBD2. The CDR3 covers 18 residues. Trimming cost V 2 bases and J 2 bases; bases outside gene matches: 15. CDR3: CASSLSDGGGYQAYEQYF. The CDR3 DNA sequence: TGTGCCAGCAGTTTAAGCGATGGGGGGGGGTACCAAGCCTACGAGCAGTACTTC.

With respect to this clonotype: A junction end diverges from the germline sequence, so it may reflect a read error. The chain is built from TRBV11-2 and TRBJ2-5; no definite D call. The J call could be wrong; TRBJ2-1 is a better fit for the DNA end. The CDR3 runs 15 residues. In germline, CDR1 is SGHAT, CDR2 FQNNGV. The CDR3 is CASTLDLRITHEQFF. The CDR3 DNA reads TGTGCCAGCACCTTAGATCTGAGGATCACCCATGAGCAGTTCTTC.

The J gene is TRBJ1-5, the V gene TRBV30; 7 positions match TRBD1. The germline gives CDR1 GTSNPN, CDR2 SVGIG (reference sequence). This CDR3 spans 16 amino acids. Trimming took 3 bases from V and 3 from J; bases not matched to a gene: 11. The CDR3 DNA reads TGTGCCTGGAGCCCCTCTCAGGGACAGCTCAATCAGCCCCAGCATTTT. Amino acid sequence: CAWSPSQGQLNQPQHF.

The sample holds a few counts of this clonotype. The V and J genes are TRBV12-3 or TRBV12-4 and TRBJ1-3; D is uncertain. The germline V and J ends were trimmed by 0 bases and 3 bases, with 9 bases remaining between them. This CDR3 is 15 amino acids long. The CDR3 DNA reads as TGTGCCAGCAGTTTAGCGCATGTGGTTGGAAACACCATATATTTT. The encoded protein is CASSLAHVVGNTIYF.

The chain links TRBV28 to TRBJ2-5; 9 bases are a match to TRBD2. This CDR3 is 15 amino acids long. Losses at the gene ends were 8 bases for V and 5 bases for J; bases not matched to a gene: 12. CDR1 is MDHEN and CDR2 is SYDVKM in the germline V gene. The CDR3 DNA reads TGTGCCAGCGAGGAGCGGGGGGCCAATATGGAGACCCAGTACTTC. It translates to CASEERGANMETQYF.

This clonotype occurred a few times. The gene calls are TRBV20-1 and TRBJ2-7, with D possibly being TRBD1 or TRBD2 (5 bases each). Trimming left V 3 bases short and J 2 bases short, with 17 bases between. CDR3 length: 15 amino acids. Germline V lookup: CDR1 DFQATT, CDR2 SNEGSKA (reference sequence). CDR3: CSARNLNGATYEQYF. For the CDR3, the DNA is TGCAGTGCTAGGAACCTTAACGGGGCTACCTACGAGCAGTACTTC.

The rearrangement links TRBV9 to TRBJ2-2; 8 nucleotides match TRBD2. Losses at the gene ends were 1 base for V and 1 base for J; bases not matched to a gene: 12. CDR3 size: 19 residues. Germline V gives CDR1 SGDLS, CDR2 YYNGEE. Written as DNA, the CDR3 is TGTGCCAGCAGCGTAAGGGTTGTCAGCGGGGGCGGGAACACCGGGGAGCTGTTTTTT. Protein sequence: CASSVRVVSGGGNTGELFF.

The chain carries TRBV20-1 and TRBJ1-1; 8 bases agree with TRBD1. The CDR3 is 14 residues long. V was clipped by 5 bases and J by 0 bases; unmatched bases: 5. Per germline, CDR1 DFQATT and CDR2 SNEGSKA (reference sequence). CDR3 DNA: TGCAGTGCTCCCAAGACAGGGGTGAACACTGAAGCTTTCTTT. Translated: CSAPKTGVNTEAFF.

This chain links TRBV20-1 with TRBJ2-1, with 7 bases identical to TRBD1. Germline loops: CDR1 DFQATT, CDR2 SNEGSKA (reference sequence). V dropped 6 bases and J dropped 1; count of bases not matched to a gene: 18. The length of the CDR3 is 18 residues. The CDR3 DNA reads TGCAGTGCACCTAAAGGGGCAGGGGGTGCCTGGTCCTACAATGAGCAGTTCTTC. Translated: CSAPKGAGGAWSYNEQFF.

The chain is built from TRBV9 and TRBJ1-1; 7 nucleotides line up with TRBD1. This CDR3 has 14 amino acids. The germline V gene has CDR1 SGDLS and CDR2 YYNGEE. Trimming cost V 3 bases and J 1 base; bases outside gene matches: 3. As DNA, the CDR3 is TGTGCCAGCAGCGGGACAGGCTCGAACACTGAAGCTTTCTTT. It is translated as CASSGTGSNTEAFF.

V and J are TRBV5-1 and TRBJ2-5; 12 bases are shared with TRBD2. V gave up 6 bases and J gave up 5 bases; unmatched junction bases: 5. This CDR3 has 14 residues. Germline V lookup: CDR1 SGHRS, CDR2 YFSETQ. CDR3 sequence reads: CASTSGGAEETQYF. In DNA, the CDR3 is TGCGCCAGCACTAGCGGGGGGGCCGAGGAGACCCAGTACTTC.

This clonotype was recorded a few times. The rearrangement uses TRBV29-1 and TRBJ2-7, with D unresolved. V was shortened by 4 bases and J by 2 bases, with 9 bases between the two germline ends. The CDR3 is 12 residues long. Germline assignment: CDR1 SQVTM and CDR2 ANQGSEA. In nucleotides, the CDR3 is TGCAGCGTTGTCGAGTTTACCTACGAGCAGTACTTC. Translating gives CSVVEFTYEQYF.

V usage is TRBV2 and J usage is TRBJ1-1, with D unresolved. Germline V gene sequence: CDR1 SNHLY, CDR2 FYNNEI. CDR3 length: 16 amino acids. V lost 8 bases, J lost 3 bases, and 22 bases lay in between. The CDR3 sequence: CASSREGGRWDTEAFF. CDR3 coding DNA: TGTGCCAGCTCTAGGGAGGGAGGAAGGTGGGACACTGAAGCTTTCTTT.

This sequence joins TRBV6-6 and TRBJ2-1; 10 bases fit TRBD2. The germline CDR1 and CDR2 sequences are MNHNY and SVGAGI (reference sequence). The junction had 14 bases not matched to a gene; V was cut back by 5 bases and J by 7 bases. The CDR3 totals 17 residues. This CDR3 reads CASSTPRAGTSVNEQFF. CDR3 DNA sequence: TGTGCCAGCAGTACTCCTCGTGCCGGGACTAGCGTGAATGAGCAGTTCTTC.

V is TRBV3-1 and J is TRBJ2-3; the D gene is possibly TRBD1 (6 bases). Germline loops: CDR1 LGHDT, CDR2 YNNKEL (reference sequence). V lost 7 bases and J lost 1, with 15 bases in between. This CDR3 contains 15 residues. CDR3 residues: CASKWGHAGTDTQYF. CDR3 in DNA: TGTGCCAGCAAGTGGGGGCATGCCGGCACAGATACGCAGTATTTT.

V and J are TRBV11-2 and TRBJ2-5; TRBD1 or TRBD2 may be the D gene (5 bases each). The germline V gene encodes CDR1 SGHAT and CDR2 FQNNGV. The CDR3 runs 16 residues. Trimming pared 5 bases from V and 2 bases from J, leaving 18 bases between. Written as DNA, the CDR3 is TGTGCCAGCAGCGCTCGCCCCAGGGAGATACAAGAGACCCAGTACTTC. Translation: CASSARPREIQETQYF.

This clonotype appeared a few times. V gene TRBV12-3 or TRBV12-4 combines with J gene TRBJ2-7; no firm D call. The V gene lost 2 bases and the J gene lost 1 base, with 9 bases spanning the gap. The CDR3 has 14 amino acids. This chain's CDR3 is CASSLFAQSYEQYF. As DNA, the CDR3 is TGTGCCAGCAGTTTATTTGCTCAGTCCTACGAGCAGTACTTC.

The rearrangement links TRBV28 to TRBJ2-5; the match to TRBD2 covers 10 bases. CDR1 and CDR2 (germline): MDHEN, SYDVKM. J gave up 4 bases and V 5 bases, and 7 bases lay outside the gene matches. The CDR3 contains 15 residues. The CDR3 loop reads CASSTGLATPETQYF. CDR3 sequence (DNA): TGTGCCAGCAGTACGGGACTAGCGACACCAGAGACCCAGTACTTC. Full variable domain (outside the CDR3, taken from reference TRBV28 and TRBJ2-5): DVKVTQSSRYLVKRTGEKVFLECVQDMDHENMFWYRQDPGLGLRLIYFSYDVKMKEKGDIPEGYSVSREKKERFSLILESASTNQTSMYLCASSTGLATPETQYFGPGTRLLVL.

This clonotype turned up a few times. This chain links TRBV6-2 or TRBV6-3 with TRBJ1-5, with unresolved D. The CDR3 extends over 12 amino acids. The V end was cut by 8 bases, the J end by 7 bases, with 12 bases between. CDR1 and CDR2 from the germline V gene are MNHEY and SVGEGT. CDR3 coding DNA: TGTGCCAGCGGGGATAGCGTCCAGCCCCAGCATTTT. It codes for CASGDSVQPQHF.

This clonotype has only a few counts. The chain carries TRBV20-1 and TRBJ1-4; 9 bases map to TRBD1. The CDR3 is 15 residues long. The V and J ends lost 4 bases and 1 base, in that order; junction bases with no gene match: 4. Per germline, CDR1 DFQATT and CDR2 SNEGSKA (reference sequence). The CDR3 reads CSAITGGRTNEKLFF. The CDR3 DNA sequence: TGCAGTGCTATTACAGGGGGCAGAACTAATGAAAAACTGTTTTTT.

There are a few counts of this clonotype. This rearrangement joins TRBV29-1 to TRBJ1-1; D gene uncertain. Germline V CDR1 and CDR2: SQVTM, ANQGSEA. The CDR3 is made up of 13 amino acids. The germline V and J ends were trimmed by 3 bases and 1 base, with 9 bases remaining between them. Here the CDR3 reads CSVDFQENTEAFF. The CDR3, as DNA: TGCAGCGTTGATTTCCAAGAGAACACTGAAGCTTTCTTT.

The chain is built from TRBV7-9 and TRBJ2-6; 8 bases fit TRBD1. The V and J ends lost 3 bases and 3 bases, in that order; junction bases with no gene match: 4. This CDR3 has 16 residues. Germline loops: CDR1 SEHNR, CDR2 FQNEAQ (reference sequence). CDR3 loop: CASSFQGAYGANVLTF. The CDR3 coding sequence is TGTGCCAGCAGCTTTCAGGGGGCATATGGGGCCAACGTCCTGACTTTC.

This clonotype was picked up a small number of times. This chain links TRBV6-5 with TRBJ2-5; 13 bases line up with TRBD2. Germline V lookup: CDR1 MNHEY, CDR2 SVGAGI. This CDR3 has 17 amino acids. J gave up 4 bases and V 3 bases, and 8 bases lay outside the gene matches. CDR3 bases: TGTGCCAGCAGTTATCACGGGACTAGCGGGGCTCGAGAGACCCAGTACTTC. Residues: CASSYHGTSGARETQYF.